The clone carrying this T cell receptor beta chain showed up many times. Its target is unknown. This sample was taken from a study of metastatic and nonmetastatic thyroid tumors. Study-wide background: Repertoires from blood and tumor or nodule tissue of malignant and benign thyroid patients were compared.

With MiXCR, TCRdb reprocessed the PCR reads. In the table there are roughly 70,000 clones, around 19% of which are singletons. Nobody among the patients had been given any treatment before thyroid surgery. Study results and limitations: Patients with malignant thyroid tumors reportedly had significantly higher TCR beta diversity than those with benign nodules, in blood and tumor.

The CDR3 spans 15 residues. V gave up 4 bases and J gave up 0 bases; unmatched junction bases: 3. Germline loops: CDR1 LNHDA, CDR2 SQIVND (reference sequence). The sequenced material came from blood. The clonotype originates from a female donor with papillary thyroid cancer or a benign thyroid nodule (not recorded which). Some clones in this sample may be carry-over from other donors' samples. This chain links TRBV19 with TRBJ1-2, with 9 bases matching TRBD1. The CDR3 DNA reads as TGTGCCAGTAGTACAAGGACAGGGGCTAACTATGGCTACACCTTC. As protein: CASSTRTGANYGYTF.